One sample yielded the 12 T cell receptor beta chains listed below, sequenced in a study of blood T cell repertoires in COVID-19. TCRdb's table, derived via immunoSEQ multiplex PCR, lists solely in-frame clones and lacks some. This table holds about 200,000 clones, under 90% found once. Sequencing was carried out using peripheral blood. The receptors derive from a man older than 75 with acute or convalescent COVID-19.

This chain connects TRBV18 to TRBJ2-6; D is possibly TRBD1 (6 bases). Per germline, CDR1 KGHSH and CDR2 LQKENI. The CDR3 has 20 residues. V was shortened by 3 bases and J by 0 bases, with 21 bases between the two germline ends. Here the CDR3 DNA reads TGTGCCAGCTCACCGACCGAACAGGGTTCTCTCTACTCTGGGGCCAACGTCCTGACTTTC. Protein product: CASSPTEQGSLYSGANVLTF.

The chain is built from TRBV7-3 and TRBJ2-6, with D tentatively TRBD1 (5 bases). Germline CDR1 reads SGHTA; CDR2 reads FQGTGA. CDR3 size: 17 residues. V was trimmed by 5 bases and J by 0 bases, leaving 14 bases between them. CDR3 coding DNA: TGTGCCAGCAGCCCAACAGGTGCCAGCTCTGGGGCCAACGTCCTGACTTTC. It translates to CASSPTGASSGANVLTF.

J is TRBJ2-3 and V is TRBV5-1; a possible D gene is TRBD2 (5 bases). Per the germline V gene, CDR1 is SGHRS and CDR2 is YFSETQ. The V end was cut by 0 bases, the J end by 4 bases, with 12 bases between. There are 15 residues in the CDR3. The CDR3 nucleotides are TGCGCCAGCAGCTTGGCCAACGGGGAAGCAGATACGCAGTATTTT. It codes for CASSLANGEADTQYF.

The CDR3 DNA sequence: TGTGCCAGCAGCTTAGATCTAGCCACAGATACGCAGTATTTT. Encoded protein: CASSLDLATDTQYF. V gene TRBV7-2 combines with J gene TRBJ2-3; perhaps TRBD2 as D (5 bases). Germline V lookup: CDR1 SGHTA, CDR2 FQGNSA. The CDR3 spans 14 residues. Deletions cut 1 base from V and 2 bases from J, with 7 bases between. The full variable domain, with the rest looked up from reference TRBV7-2 and TRBJ2-3, is GAGVSQSPSNKVTEKGKDVELRCDPISGHTALYWYRQSLGQGLEFLIYFQGNSAPDKSGLPSDRFSAERTGGSVSTLTIQRTQQEDSAVYLCASSLDLATDTQYFGPGTRLTVL.

Turning to this clone: One end of the junction is discordant with germline, which a read error may explain. The chain is built from TRBV7-7 and TRBJ2-1, with 7 bases fitting TRBD2. This CDR3 contains 16 residues. The germline gives CDR1 SSHAT, CDR2 FNYEAQ (reference sequence). DNA of the CDR3: TGTGCTAGCAGCCCTGATAGCGGGTCCCCCTACAATGAGCAGTTCTTC. The encoded protein is CASSPDSGSPYNEQFF.

The chain recombines TRBV5-1 with TRBJ2-1; TRBD2 is a possible D gene (5 bases). The CDR3 contains 15 residues. The V end was cut by 7 bases, the J end by 0 bases, with 14 bases between. Germline V CDR1 and CDR2: SGHRS, YFSETQ. CDR3 sequence: CASRLLMSSYNEQFF. CDR3 nucleotide sequence: TGCGCCAGCCGACTATTGATGAGCTCCTACAATGAGCAGTTCTTC.

The chain recombines TRBV3-1 (or the pseudogene TRBV3-2) with TRBJ1-3; D is perhaps TRBD1 (5 bases). From germline, CDR1 is LGHDT and CDR2 YNNKEL (reference sequence). Deletions cut 6 bases from V and 3 bases from J, with 9 bases between. The CDR3 is 13 amino acids. The CDR3 DNA sequence: TGTGCCAGCAGGGGGCGACTTGGAAACACCATATATTTT. It translates to CASRGRLGNTIYF.

The J gene is TRBJ2-7, the V gene TRBV9; perhaps TRBD2 as D (6 bases). Germline V gene data show CDR1 as SGDLS and CDR2 as YYNGEE. The CDR3 has 16 residues. Trimming shortened V by 6 bases and J by 3 bases, and 22 bases separated the two germline ends. The CDR3 region is CASTEYGPPGVYEQYF. The DNA of the CDR3 is TGTGCCAGCACTGAATATGGCCCCCCGGGGGTCTACGAGCAGTACTTC.

Here the CDR3 DNA reads TGTGCCAGCAGCCAGGACCTAGCGGGATACACAGATACGCAGTATTTT. It is translated as CASSQDLAGYTDTQYF. The rearrangement joins TRBV14 to TRBJ2-3; 9 bases match TRBD2. The germline V gene has CDR1 SGHDN and CDR2 FVKESK. The CDR3 sequence is 16 residues long. The ends lost 3 bases at V and 2 bases at J; junction bases unmatched: 6. The full variable domain, in which reference TRBV14 and TRBJ2-3 provide the parts outside the CDR3, is EAGVTQFPSHSVIEKGQTVTLRCDPISGHDNLYWYRRVMGKEIKFLLHFVKESKQDESGMPNNRFLAERTGGTYSTLKVQPAELEDSGVYFCASSQDLAGYTDTQYFGPGTRLTVL.

The CDR3 sequence: CASSPRTDSNYGYTF. The CDR3, as DNA: TGTGCCAGCTCCCCTAGAACAGACAGCAACTATGGCTACACCTTC. The chain is built from TRBV18 and TRBJ1-2, with a tentative D call TRBD1 (5 bases). Trimming took off 6 bases at V and 2 bases at J, with 16 bases between the two ends. The CDR3 spans 15 residues. Germline assignment: CDR1 KGHSH and CDR2 LQKENI.

This clone is a singleton in its sample. This chain uses TRBV3-1 (or the pseudogene TRBV3-2) with TRBJ1-3; D may be TRBD1 (5 bases). In germline, CDR1 is LGHDT, CDR2 YNNKEL (reference sequence). The ends were cut back, 4 bases at V and 6 bases at J, with 10 bases in the middle. CDR3 size: 13 residues. The CDR3 here is CASSRRGENTIYF. Written as DNA, the CDR3 is TGTGCCAGCAGCCGCCGGGGGGAAAACACCATATATTTT.

The J gene is TRBJ1-2, the V gene TRBV5-8; D is perhaps TRBD1 (5 bases). V dropped 4 bases and J dropped 7 bases, with 14 bases sitting between them. Germline V gene lookup returns CDR1 SGHTS and CDR2 YDEGEE. This CDR3 is 13 amino acids long. The CDR3 region has the DNA TGTGCCAGCAGCCGGGACTCCCTGGCTGGCTACACCTTC. It yields the protein CASSRDSLAGYTF.